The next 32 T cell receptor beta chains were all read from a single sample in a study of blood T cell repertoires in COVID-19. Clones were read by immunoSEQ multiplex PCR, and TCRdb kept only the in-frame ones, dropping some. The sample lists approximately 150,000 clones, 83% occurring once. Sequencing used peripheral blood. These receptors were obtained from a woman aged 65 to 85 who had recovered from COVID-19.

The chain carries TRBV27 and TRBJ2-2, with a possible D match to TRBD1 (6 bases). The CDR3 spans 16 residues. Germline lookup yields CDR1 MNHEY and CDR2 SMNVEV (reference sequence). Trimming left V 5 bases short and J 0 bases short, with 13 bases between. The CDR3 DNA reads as TGTGCCAGCAGTACCGCGACAGGCCCGAACACCGGGGAGCTGTTTTTT. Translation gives CASSTATGPNTGELFF.

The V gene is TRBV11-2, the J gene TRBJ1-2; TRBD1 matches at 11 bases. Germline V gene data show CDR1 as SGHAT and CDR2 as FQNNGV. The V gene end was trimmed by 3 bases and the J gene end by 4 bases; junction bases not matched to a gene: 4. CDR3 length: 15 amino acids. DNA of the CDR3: TGTGCCAGCAGCTTCCGGACAGGGGGCGGCTATGGCTACACCTTC. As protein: CASSFRTGGGYGYTF.

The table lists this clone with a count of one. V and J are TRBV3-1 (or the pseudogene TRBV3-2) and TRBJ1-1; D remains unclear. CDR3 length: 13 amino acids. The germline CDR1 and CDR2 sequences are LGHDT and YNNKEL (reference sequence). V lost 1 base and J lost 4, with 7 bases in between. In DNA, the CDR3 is TGTGCCAGCAGCCAAGGGGCAGGCACTGAAGCTTTCTTT. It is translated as CASSQGAGTEAFF.

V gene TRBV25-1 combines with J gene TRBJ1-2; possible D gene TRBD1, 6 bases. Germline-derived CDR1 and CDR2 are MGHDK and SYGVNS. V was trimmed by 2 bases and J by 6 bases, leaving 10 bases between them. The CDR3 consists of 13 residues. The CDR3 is CASSEGGWDGYTF. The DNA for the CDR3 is TGTGCCAGCAGTGAAGGGGGCTGGGATGGCTACACCTTC.

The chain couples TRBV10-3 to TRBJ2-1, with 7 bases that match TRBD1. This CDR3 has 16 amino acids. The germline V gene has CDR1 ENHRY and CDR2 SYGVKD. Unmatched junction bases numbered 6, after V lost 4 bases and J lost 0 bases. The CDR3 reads CAISGWTGSSYNEQFF. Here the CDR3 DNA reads TGTGCCATCAGTGGCTGGACAGGAAGCTCCTACAATGAGCAGTTCTTC.

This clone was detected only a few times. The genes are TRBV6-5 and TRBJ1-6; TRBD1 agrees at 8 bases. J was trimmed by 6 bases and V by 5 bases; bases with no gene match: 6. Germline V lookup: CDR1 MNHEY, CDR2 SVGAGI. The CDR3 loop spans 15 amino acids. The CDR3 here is CASSIRDRINSPLHF. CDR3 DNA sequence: TGTGCCAGCAGTATCCGGGACAGGATTAATTCACCCCTCCACTTT.

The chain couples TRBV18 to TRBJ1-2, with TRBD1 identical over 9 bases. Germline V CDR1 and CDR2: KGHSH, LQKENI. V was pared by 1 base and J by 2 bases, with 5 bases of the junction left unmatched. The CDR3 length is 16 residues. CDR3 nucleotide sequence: TGTGCCAGCTCACCACGCGTGGGACAGGGAAACTATGGCTACACCTTC. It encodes CASSPRVGQGNYGYTF. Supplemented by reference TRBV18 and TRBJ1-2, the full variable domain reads NAGVMQNPRHLVRRRGQEARLRCSPMKGHSHVYWYRQLPEEGLKFMVYLQKENIIDESGMPKERFSAEFPKEGPSILRIQQVVRGDSAAYFCASSPRVGQGNYGYTFGSGTRLTVV.

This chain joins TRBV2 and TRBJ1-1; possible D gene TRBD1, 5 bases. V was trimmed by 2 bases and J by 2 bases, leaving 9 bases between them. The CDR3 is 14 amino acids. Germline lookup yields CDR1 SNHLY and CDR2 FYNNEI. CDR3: CASSEQGSNTEAFF. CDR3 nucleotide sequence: TGTGCCAGCAGTGAACAGGGATCCAACACTGAAGCTTTCTTT.

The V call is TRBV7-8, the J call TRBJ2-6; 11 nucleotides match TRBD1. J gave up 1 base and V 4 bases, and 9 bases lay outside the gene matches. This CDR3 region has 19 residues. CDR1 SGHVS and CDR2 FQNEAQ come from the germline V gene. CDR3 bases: TGTGCCAGCAGCTCCGGACGGGGGACAGGGGGATCTGGGGCCAACGTCCTGACTTTC. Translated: CASSSGRGTGGSGANVLTF.

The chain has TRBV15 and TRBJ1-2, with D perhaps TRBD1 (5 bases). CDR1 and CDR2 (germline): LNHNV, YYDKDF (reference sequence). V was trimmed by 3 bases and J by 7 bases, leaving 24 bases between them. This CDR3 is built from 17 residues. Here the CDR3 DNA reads TGTGCCACCAGCAGGCCATTCAGGGAGGACCCCGCTTCTGGCTACACCTTC. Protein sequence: CATSRPFREDPASGYTF.

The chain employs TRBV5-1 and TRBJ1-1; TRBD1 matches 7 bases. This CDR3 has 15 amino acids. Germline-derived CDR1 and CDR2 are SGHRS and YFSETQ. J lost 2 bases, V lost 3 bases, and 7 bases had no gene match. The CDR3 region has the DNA TGCGCCAGCAGCTGGGCGACAGGGAGAAACACTGAAGCTTTCTTT. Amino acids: CASSWATGRNTEAFF.

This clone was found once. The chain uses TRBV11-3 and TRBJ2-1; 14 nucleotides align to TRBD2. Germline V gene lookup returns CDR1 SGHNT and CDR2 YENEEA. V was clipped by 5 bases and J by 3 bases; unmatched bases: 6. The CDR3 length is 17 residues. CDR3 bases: TGTGCCAGCAGCGACCGGACTAGCGGGAGGCTCTACAATGAGCAGTTCTTC. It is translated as CASSDRTSGRLYNEQFF.

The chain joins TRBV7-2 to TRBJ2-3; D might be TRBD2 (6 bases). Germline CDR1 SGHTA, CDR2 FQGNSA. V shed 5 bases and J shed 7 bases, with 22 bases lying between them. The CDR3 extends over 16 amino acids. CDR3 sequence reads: CASSRDSSPTLNTQYF. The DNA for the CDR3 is TGTGCCAGCAGCCGGGACTCCTCTCCCACCTTGAATACGCAGTATTTT.

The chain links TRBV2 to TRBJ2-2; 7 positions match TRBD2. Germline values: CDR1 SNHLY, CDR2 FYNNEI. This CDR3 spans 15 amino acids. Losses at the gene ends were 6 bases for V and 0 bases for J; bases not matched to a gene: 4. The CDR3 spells CASSRTRPNTGELFF. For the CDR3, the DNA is TGTGCCAGCAGCAGGACTAGACCGAACACCGGGGAGCTGTTTTTT.

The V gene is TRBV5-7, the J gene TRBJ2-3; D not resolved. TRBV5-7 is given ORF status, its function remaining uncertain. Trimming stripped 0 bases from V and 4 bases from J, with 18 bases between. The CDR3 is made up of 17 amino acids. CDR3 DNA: TGTGCCAGCAGCTTGGGGGCCCCCTTTGGGTCGGCAGATACGCAGTATTTT. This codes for CASSLGAPFGSADTQYF.

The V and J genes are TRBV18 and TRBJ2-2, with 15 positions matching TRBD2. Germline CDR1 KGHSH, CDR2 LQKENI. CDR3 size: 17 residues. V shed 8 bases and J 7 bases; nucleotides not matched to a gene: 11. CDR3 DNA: TGTGCCAGCCCAGCGGGACTAGCGGGGGGCCACGGCGGGGAGCTGTTTTTT. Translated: CASPAGLAGGHGGELFF. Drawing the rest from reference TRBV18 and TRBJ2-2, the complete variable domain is NAGVMQNPRHLVRRRGQEARLRCSPMKGHSHVYWYRQLPEEGLKFMVYLQKENIIDESGMPKERFSAEFPKEGPSILRIQQVVRGDSAAYFCASPAGLAGGHGGELFFGEGSRLTVL.

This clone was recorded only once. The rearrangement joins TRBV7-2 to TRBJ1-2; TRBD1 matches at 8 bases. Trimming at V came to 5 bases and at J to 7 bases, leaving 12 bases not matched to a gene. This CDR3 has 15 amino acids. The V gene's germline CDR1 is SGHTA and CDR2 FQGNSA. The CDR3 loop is CASSTTQGARGGYTF. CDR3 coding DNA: TGTGCCAGCAGCACAACCCAGGGGGCGCGCGGTGGCTACACCTTC.

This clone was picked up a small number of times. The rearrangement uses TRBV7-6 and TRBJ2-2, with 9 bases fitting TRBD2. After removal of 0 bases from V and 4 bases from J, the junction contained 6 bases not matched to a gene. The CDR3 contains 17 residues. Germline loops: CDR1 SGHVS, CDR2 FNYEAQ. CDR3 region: CASSLAGGRAVTGELFF. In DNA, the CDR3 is TGTGCCAGCAGCTTAGCCGGCGGGAGGGCTGTCACCGGGGAGCTGTTTTTT.

For the CDR3, the DNA is TGTGCCAGAAGGGGGGGCGGATACAATGAGCAGTTCTTC. Protein product: CARRGGGYNEQFF. This chain uses TRBV19 with TRBJ2-1; D might be TRBD2 (7 bases). CDR1 is LNHDA, CDR2 SQIVND, per germline (reference sequence). V was cut by 9 bases and J by 4 bases, with 13 bases left in between. This CDR3 has 13 residues.

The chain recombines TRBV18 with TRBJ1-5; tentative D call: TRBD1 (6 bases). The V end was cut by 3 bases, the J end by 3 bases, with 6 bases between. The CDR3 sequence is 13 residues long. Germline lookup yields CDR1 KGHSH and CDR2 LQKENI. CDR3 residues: CASSPGANQPQHF. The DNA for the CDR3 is TGTGCCAGCTCACCGGGGGCCAATCAGCCCCAGCATTTT.

The CDR3 loop reads CASSLGGGSHTGELFF. The CDR3 bases are TGCGCCAGCAGCTTGGGGGGCGGCAGCCACACCGGGGAGCTGTTTTTT. The chain carries TRBV5-1 and TRBJ2-2, with D tentatively TRBD1 (5 bases). V gave up 0 bases and J gave up 3 bases, with 12 bases separating them. Germline V lookup: CDR1 SGHRS, CDR2 YFSETQ. The CDR3 is 16 amino acids. Full variable domain (missing parts from reference TRBV5-1 and TRBJ2-2): KAGVTQTPRYLIKTRGQQVTLSCSPISGHRSVSWYQQTPGQGLQFLFEYFSETQRNKGNFPGRFSGRQFSNSRSEMNVSTLELGDSALYLCASSLGGGSHTGELFFGEGSRLTVL.

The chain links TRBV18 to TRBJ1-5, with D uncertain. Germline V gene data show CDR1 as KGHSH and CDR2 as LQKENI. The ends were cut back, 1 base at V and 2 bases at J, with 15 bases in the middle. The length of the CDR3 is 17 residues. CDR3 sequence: CASSPRLAASGNQPQHF. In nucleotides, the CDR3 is TGTGCCAGCTCACCACGCTTGGCGGCTTCGGGCAATCAGCCCCAGCATTTT.

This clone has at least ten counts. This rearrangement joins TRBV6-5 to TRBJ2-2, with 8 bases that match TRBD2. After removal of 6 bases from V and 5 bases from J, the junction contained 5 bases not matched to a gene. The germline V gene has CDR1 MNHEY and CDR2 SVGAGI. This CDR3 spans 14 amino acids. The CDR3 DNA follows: TGTGCCAGCAGCCGGGGGGGCCCAACCGGGGAGCTGTTTTTT. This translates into CASSRGGPTGELFF.

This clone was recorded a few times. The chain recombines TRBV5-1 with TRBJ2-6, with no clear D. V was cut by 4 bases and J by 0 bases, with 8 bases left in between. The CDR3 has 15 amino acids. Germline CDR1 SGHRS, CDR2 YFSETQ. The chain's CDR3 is CASSPTDSGANVLTF. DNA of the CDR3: TGCGCCAGCAGCCCCACAGACTCTGGGGCCAACGTCCTGACTTTC.

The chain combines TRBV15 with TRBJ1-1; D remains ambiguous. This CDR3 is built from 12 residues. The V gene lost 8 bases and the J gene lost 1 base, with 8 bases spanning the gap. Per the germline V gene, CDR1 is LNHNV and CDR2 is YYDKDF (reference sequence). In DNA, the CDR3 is TGTGCCACCGGCCACCAGAACACTGAAGCTTTCTTT. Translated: CATGHQNTEAFF. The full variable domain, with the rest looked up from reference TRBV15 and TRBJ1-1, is DAMVIQNPRYQVTQFGKPVTLSCSQTLNHNVMYWYQQKSSQAPKLLFHYYDKDFNNEADTPDNFQSRRPNTSFCFLDIRSPGLGDTAMYLCATGHQNTEAFFGQGTRLTVV.

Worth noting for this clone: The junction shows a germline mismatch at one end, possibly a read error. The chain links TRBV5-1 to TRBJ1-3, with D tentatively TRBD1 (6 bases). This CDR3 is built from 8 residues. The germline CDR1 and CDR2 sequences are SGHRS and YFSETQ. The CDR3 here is CASSKGTF. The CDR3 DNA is TGCGCCAGCAGCAAAGGGACATTT.

The CDR3 DNA is TGTGCCTGGAGTGTAACCCGGGGGGGCCTATACAATGAGCAGTTCTTC. It is translated as CAWSVTRGGLYNEQFF. The genes are TRBV30 and TRBJ2-1, with TRBD2 identical over 8 bases. There are 16 residues in the CDR3. Per germline, CDR1 GTSNPN and CDR2 SVGIG (reference sequence). The ends lost 0 bases at V and 4 bases at J; junction bases unmatched: 8.

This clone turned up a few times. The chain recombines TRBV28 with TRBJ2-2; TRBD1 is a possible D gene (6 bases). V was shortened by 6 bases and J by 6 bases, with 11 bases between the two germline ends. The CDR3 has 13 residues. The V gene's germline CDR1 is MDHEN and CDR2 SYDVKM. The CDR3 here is CASRLNRAGELFF. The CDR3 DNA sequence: TGTGCCAGCAGACTCAACAGGGCCGGGGAGCTGTTTTTT.

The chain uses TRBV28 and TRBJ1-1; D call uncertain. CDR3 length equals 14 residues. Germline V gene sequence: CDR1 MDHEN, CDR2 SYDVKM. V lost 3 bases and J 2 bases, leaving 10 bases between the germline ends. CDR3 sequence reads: CASSFWALNTEAFF. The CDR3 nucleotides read TGTGCCAGCAGTTTTTGGGCCCTTAACACTGAAGCTTTCTTT.

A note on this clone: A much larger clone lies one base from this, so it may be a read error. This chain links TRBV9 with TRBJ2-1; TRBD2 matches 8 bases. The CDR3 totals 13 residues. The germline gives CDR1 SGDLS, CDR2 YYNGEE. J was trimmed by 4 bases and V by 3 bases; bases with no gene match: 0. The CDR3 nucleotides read TGTGCCAGCAGCGCGGGGGGGTACAATGAGCAGTTCTTC. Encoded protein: CASSAGGYNEQFF.

The CDR3 DNA sequence: TGTGCCAGCAGCCCCCGACAGGTCGTAGCCGGGGAGCTGTTTTTT. Translation: CASSPRQVVAGELFF. The chain uses TRBV7-2 and TRBJ2-2; D possibly corresponds to TRBD1 (6 bases). The germline V gene has CDR1 SGHTA and CDR2 FQGNSA. Trimming took 5 bases from V and 6 from J, leaving 16 bases between them. This CDR3 region has 15 residues. The full variable domain, its missing parts supplied by reference TRBV7-2 and TRBJ2-2, is GAGVSQSPSNKVTEKGKDVELRCDPISGHTALYWYRQSLGQGLEFLIYFQGNSAPDKSGLPSDRFSAERTGGSVSTLTIQRTQQEDSAVYLCASSPRQVVAGELFFGEGSRLTVL.

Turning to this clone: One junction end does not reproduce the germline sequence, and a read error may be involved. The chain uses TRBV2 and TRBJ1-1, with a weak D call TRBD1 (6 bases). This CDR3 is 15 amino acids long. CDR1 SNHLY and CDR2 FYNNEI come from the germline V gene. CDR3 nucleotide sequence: TGTGCCACTTACAGGGACCTAGGGGGATACTGGGGCCAACCATTT. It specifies CATYRDLGGYWGQPF.